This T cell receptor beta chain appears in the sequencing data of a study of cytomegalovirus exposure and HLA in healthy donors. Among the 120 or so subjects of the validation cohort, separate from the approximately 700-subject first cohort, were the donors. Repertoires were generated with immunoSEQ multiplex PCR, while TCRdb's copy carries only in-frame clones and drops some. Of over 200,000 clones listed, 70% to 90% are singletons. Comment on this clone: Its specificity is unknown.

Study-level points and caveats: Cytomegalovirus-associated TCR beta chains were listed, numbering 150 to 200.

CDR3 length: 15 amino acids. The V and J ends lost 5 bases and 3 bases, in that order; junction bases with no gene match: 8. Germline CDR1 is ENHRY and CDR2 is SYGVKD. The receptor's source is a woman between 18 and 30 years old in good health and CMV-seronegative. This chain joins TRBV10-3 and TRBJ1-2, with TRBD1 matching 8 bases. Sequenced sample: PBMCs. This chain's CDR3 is CAISTGQGRDYGYTF. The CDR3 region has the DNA TGTGCCATCAGTACCGGACAGGGCCGCGACTATGGCTACACCTTC.